The 8 T cell receptor beta chains below were found in one sample sequenced in a study of T cell repertoires in cytomegalovirus infection. These receptors are not linked to any known antigen. Via MiXCR, TCRdb re-called the reads, giving one row per CDR3 protein. Of about 360,000 distinct CDR3 sequences detected, around a third appear once; the ten largest clones hold about 13%. The sequenced sample was cultured PBMCs, obtained from culture after CMV antigen stimulation. The receptors were sampled from a human donor in good health (CMV status not recorded). Some clones in this sample may be carry-over from other donors' samples.

The chain uses TRBV5-4 and TRBJ1-1, with no clear D. In germline, CDR1 is SGHNT, CDR2 YYREEE (reference sequence). V was clipped by 0 bases and J by 2 bases, with 20 bases between them. This CDR3 spans 18 amino acids. The CDR3 coding sequence is TGTGCCAGCAGCTTGGTGGCGGGATTCCTTTCCCTCAACACTGAAGCTTTCTTT. Translated: CASSLVAGFLSLNTEAFF. The full variable domain, in which reference TRBV5-4 and TRBJ1-1 provide the parts outside the CDR3, is ETGVTQSPTHLIKTRGQQVTLRCSSQSGHNTVSWYQQALGQGPQFIFQYYREEENGRGNFPPRFSGLQFPNYSSELNVNALELDDSALYLCASSLVAGFLSLNTEAFFGQGTRLTVV.

The chain carries TRBV6-1 and TRBJ2-1; the D is unclear. Germline loops: CDR1 MNHNS, CDR2 SASEGT. The CDR3 spans 14 residues. V gave up 5 bases and J gave up 5 bases, with 13 bases separating them. The CDR3, as DNA: TGTGCCAGCAGTTTCCAGGCGGCGGACAATGAGCAGTTCTTC. Translation: CASSFQAADNEQFF.

This chain links TRBV6-1 with TRBJ2-7; no clear D gene. CDR3 size: 13 residues. Per the germline V gene, CDR1 is MNHNS and CDR2 is SASEGT. The DNA for the CDR3 is TGTGCCGGCAGTTCATGGGCCCCCTACGAGCAGTACGTC. It codes for CAGSSWAPYEQYV.

The rearrangement links TRBV7-4 to TRBJ2-3, with 10 positions matching TRBD1. The V gene's germline CDR1 is SGHVT and CDR2 SQSDAQ. This CDR3 is built from 16 residues. J was trimmed by 3 bases and V by 0 bases; bases with no gene match: 3. The CDR3 coding sequence is TGTGCCAGCAGCTTAGCCCGACAGGGGGCGACAGATACGCAGTATTTT. This translates into CASSLARQGATDTQYF.

The CDR3 reads CASSLQGKNEKLFF. CDR3 bases: TGTGCCAGCAGTTTACAGGGTAAAAATGAAAAACTGTTTTTT. The chain uses TRBV12-3 or TRBV12-4 and TRBJ1-4; the D gene is possibly TRBD1 (5 bases). The CDR3 has 14 residues. V gave up 2 bases and J gave up 5 bases, with 9 bases separating them.

This chain's CDR3 is CASSDPTGELFF. In DNA, the CDR3 is TGTGCCAGCAGTGACCCCACCGGGGAGCTGTTTTTT. The J gene is TRBJ2-2, the V gene TRBV6-2 or TRBV6-3; D not certain. There are 12 residues in the CDR3. Germline-derived CDR1 and CDR2 are MNHEY and SVGEGT. The V end was cut by 5 bases, the J end by 4 bases, with 5 bases between.

In this sample, this clonotype turned up a few times. The chain recombines TRBV4-3 with TRBJ2-7; D may be TRBD1 (7 bases). V shed 1 base and J shed 1 base, with 14 bases lying between them. Germline lookup yields CDR1 LGHNA and CDR2 YSLEER. The CDR3 runs 16 residues. The CDR3 loop is CASSQAGGYKSYEQYV. CDR3 coding DNA: TGCGCCAGCAGCCAAGCAGGGGGGTATAAGTCCTACGAGCAGTACGTC.

Only a few counts were recorded for this clonotype. The chain has TRBV7-6 and TRBJ2-5; TRBD2 aligns across 8 bases. The CDR3 consists of 15 residues. Unmatched junction bases numbered 6, after V lost 6 bases and J lost 0 bases. CDR1 and CDR2 from the germline V gene are SGHVS and FNYEAQ. CDR3 DNA sequence: TGTGCCAGCAGACTAGTACTAGCGGACCAAGAGACCCAGTACTTC. Encoded protein: CASRLVLADQETQYF.